This T cell receptor (beta chain) was identified during a study of T-cell reconstitution after alpha-beta-depleted transplantation in children. Study-level points and caveats: At day 60, the high TCRbeta diversity found in some patients originated from recipient T cells and thymic progenitors that had survived. T-cell counts and diversity were attributed mostly to newly produced T cells one year after transplant. Reportedly, alpha-beta T cells present about two months post-transplant originated from several hundred expanded clones of graft origin.

During its preparation, the TCRbeta library received unique molecular identifiers. TCRdb used MiXCR to reprocess the PCR reads, holding one entry per CDR3 protein. The sample holds 250,000 to 300,000 distinct CDR3 sequences, 10% seen once. The CDR3 runs to 14 residues. Germline V CDR1 and CDR2: SEHNR, FQNEAQ (reference sequence). The V gene lost 5 bases and the J gene lost 7 bases, with 18 bases spanning the gap. In its sample, this clonotype was seen many times. Its target is not known. The input for sequencing was PBMCs, taken before TCRalphabeta/CD19-depleted stem cell transplant. This rearrangement joins TRBV7-9 to TRBJ2-7; possibly TRBD1 for D (6 bases). The sequence came from a boy less than two years old with acute myeloid leukemia, due to receive a stem cell transplant. In DNA form, the CDR3 reads TGTGCCAGCAGCATTACAGGGAAGGCTACGGAGCAGTACTTC. It translates to CASSITGKATEQYF.